The sequence of this T cell receptor beta chain was determined in a study of blood T cell repertoires in COVID-19. Study context: Researchers got acute and convalescent COVID-19 samples from the United States, Italy and Spain.

This CDR3 is 16 amino acids long. Germline V gives CDR1 GTSNPN, CDR2 SVGIG (reference sequence). V was clipped by 1 base and J by 10 bases, with 20 bases between them. Sequencing used immunoSEQ multiplex PCR; TCRdb keeps in-frame clones, though not all of them. The table lists 230,000 or so clones, 81% of them singletons. Seattle enrolled patients during active infection and tracked them longitudinally. Input material: peripheral blood. The clonotype comes from a woman of 80 years or more with COVID-19, enrolled during active disease. This chain links TRBV30 with TRBJ1-6, with D possibly being TRBD1 (6 bases). The CDR3 sequence: CAWSGDDRRPWSPLHF. For the CDR3, the DNA is TGTGCCTGGAGTGGCGACGACAGGAGGCCCTGGTCACCCCTCCACTTT.